The clone carrying this TCR beta chain was detected a few times. V was trimmed by 1 base and J by 2 bases, leaving 17 bases between them. CDR3 length: 17 residues. The germline gives CDR1 SGHAT, CDR2 FQNNGV. This entry belongs to a study of blood T cells in healthy people across ages. A J-beta primer mix and a sample-barcoded 5' primer were used in a second PCR of about 7 to 12 cycles. Sequencing of every sample gave 2.5 million or more CDR3-containing paired-end reads. TCRdb processed the 5' RACE reads anew with MiXCR; each CDR3 protein has one entry. The table shows a few hundred thousand distinct CDR3 sequences, with around a quarter occurring only once. These data were also filed under a second study, of T cells of mothers and their children. That publication notes: Sequencing returned over 8 million TCR beta CDR3 reads per mother and several million per child.

The rearrangement uses TRBV11-2 and TRBJ2-5, with D maybe TRBD2 (6 bases). Input material: blood. The TCR originated in a boy aged 2 to 9 in good health. DNA of the CDR3: TGTGCCAGCAGCTTAGGGAGGGGCGGCGGATGGCAAGAGACCCAGTACTTC. It is translated as CASSLGRGGGWQETQYF.